The present entry profiles one T cell receptor (beta chain) with its context. The antigen remains unidentified. Data came from immunoSEQ multiplex PCR; TCRdb stores just in-frame clones and leaves some out. Of approximately 1.9 million clones listed, about 93% are singletons. The data derive from a study of shared clonotypes between healthy human individuals. Germline V gives CDR1 SEHNR, CDR2 FQNEAQ (reference sequence). CDR3 length: 14 residues. The ends were cut back, 4 bases at V and 0 bases at J, with 10 bases in the middle. Whole-study findings and limits: The sampled material consisted only of blood, and tissue repertoires are likely to differ. Of the naive CD4 clonotypes, approximately 5% were shared across a handful of donors. Clonotypes shared by all four sorted-subset donors had higher generation probabilities than non-shared clonotypes.

Terminally differentiated effector memory CD45RA+ cells were excluded from the naive CD8 cells, which were CD45RO-negative and positively selected for CCR7. The rearrangement uses TRBV7-9 and TRBJ2-7; D gene ambiguous. This sequence was found in a man in his late teens or twenties in good health. Some clones in this sample may be carry-over from other donors' samples. Sequencing was done on a sample of naive CD8+ T cells from PBMCs. The CDR3 reads CASSSNPSSYEQYF. In nucleotides, the CDR3 is TGTGCCAGCAGCTCAAACCCTAGCTCCTACGAGCAGTACTTC.